The 26 T cell receptor beta chains below were found in one sample sequenced in a study of blood T cells in healthy people across ages. Primers used in a second PCR of about 6 to 11 cycles were a sample-barcoded 5' primer and a J-beta primer mix. TCRdb independently ran MiXCR on the 5' RACE reads; one entry per CDR3 protein. The sample shows around 2 million distinct CDR3 sequences, 35% to 50% of them seen only once. What was sequenced was blood. These receptors all stem from a human donor in good health.

The gene calls are TRBV10-3 and TRBJ2-1; tentatively, D is TRBD2 (7 bases). The CDR3 loop spans 14 amino acids. V shed 10 bases and J shed 9 bases, with 22 bases lying between them. Germline V gene data show CDR1 as ENHRY and CDR2 as SYGVKD. CDR3 bases: TGTGCCACCTACGGGGGGCTTTATGGTAGTGAGCAGTTCTTC. Translation: CATYGGLYGSEQFF.

The V and J genes are TRBV5-5 and TRBJ1-2; TRBD1 might be the D (6 bases). With 3 bases removed from V and 1 base from J, the gap between germline ends came to 13 bases. The CDR3 is 15 amino acids. Germline CDR1 is SGHKS and CDR2 is YYEKEE (reference sequence). The DNA for the CDR3 is TGTGCCAGCAGCTATGGACAGCTAGTTAACTATGGCTACACCTTC. This codes for CASSYGQLVNYGYTF.

The J gene is TRBJ2-2, the V gene TRBV10-3; TRBD2 might be the D (5 bases). This CDR3 contains 16 residues. The ends were cut back, 7 bases at V and 0 bases at J, with 15 bases in the middle. Germline loops: CDR1 ENHRY, CDR2 SYGVKD. The CDR3: CAITTKLDPNTGELFF. CDR3 in DNA: TGTGCCATCACCACGAAACTAGACCCGAACACCGGGGAGCTGTTTTTT.

In this sample, this clonotype turned up once. This could be a read error, since a much larger clone is one nucleotide away. The rearrangement joins TRBV20-1 to TRBJ2-3; no clear D gene. This CDR3 has 12 amino acids. Looked up from germline, CDR1 is DFQATT and CDR2 is SNEGSKA (reference sequence). As DNA, the CDR3 is TGCAGGGCAGGCGGTGGAACAGATACGCAGTATTTT. Encoded protein: CRAGGGTDTQYF.

Worth noting for this clonotype: This could be a read error, since a much larger clone is one nucleotide away. The rearrangement uses TRBV29-1 and TRBJ2-4; D is unclear. The CDR3 extends over 11 amino acids. Germline-derived CDR1 and CDR2 are SQVTM and ANQGSEA. V was trimmed by 8 bases and J by 15 bases, leaving 20 bases between them. CDR3 loop: CSFTDGYERYF. As DNA, the CDR3 is TGCAGCTTCACGGACGGTTACGAGCGGTACTTC. The variable domain in full, with the rest retrieved from reference TRBV29-1 and TRBJ2-4, is SAVISQKPSRDICQRGTSLTIQCQVDSQVTMMFWYRQQPGQSLTLIATANQGSEATYESGFVIDKFPISRPNLTFSTLTVSNMSPEDSSIYLCSFTDGYERYFGAGTRLSVL.

The gene calls are TRBV10-3 and TRBJ1-2; the D is unclear. Germline loops: CDR1 ENHRY, CDR2 SYGVKD. The CDR3 consists of 12 residues. Trimming removed 3 bases at V and 5 bases at J, with 7 bases between. In DNA form, the CDR3 reads TGTGCCATCAGTGACAGCTATTATGGCTACACCTTC. This gives the protein CAISDSYYGYTF.

This chain connects TRBV4-3 to TRBJ2-7, with D unresolved. V shed 0 bases and J shed 2 bases, with 11 bases lying between them. Germline CDR1 is LGHNA and CDR2 is YSLEER. The CDR3 is made up of 15 amino acids. The CDR3 DNA reads TGCGCCAGCAGCCAAGAAGCACGGCAGCCCTACGAGCAGTACTTC. Its protein product is CASSQEARQPYEQYF.

V is TRBV12-3 or TRBV12-4 and J is TRBJ1-2; no firm D call. V was pared by 10 bases and J by 7 bases, with 22 bases between. The CDR3 contains 14 residues. CDR3 amino acids: CATYRGSSGSGYTF. The CDR3 DNA follows: TGTGCCACCTACCGAGGGAGTTCGGGGTCTGGCTACACCTTC.

There are many counts of this clonotype. The chain is built from TRBV7-2 and TRBJ2-5; D possibly uses TRBD1 or TRBD2 (6 bases each). The ends were cut back, 7 bases at V and 5 bases at J, with 11 bases in the middle. The germline CDR1 and CDR2 sequences are SGHTA and FQGNSA. The CDR3 consists of 12 residues. The CDR3 DNA reads as TGTGCCAGCACCCTAGGGGGGGAGACCCAGTACTTC. This translates into CASTLGGETQYF.

The chain employs TRBV20-1 and TRBJ2-7; tentatively, D is TRBD1 (7 bases). This CDR3 spans 13 amino acids. V was pared by 5 bases and J by 0 bases, with 11 bases between. CDR1 and CDR2 (germline): DFQATT, SNEGSKA (reference sequence). The DNA of the CDR3 is TGCAGTGCTGGACAGGACTACTCCTACGAGCAGTACTTC. Amino acid sequence: CSAGQDYSYEQYF.

This chain joins TRBV7-2 and TRBJ2-3, with 11 bases aligning to TRBD2. Unmatched junction bases numbered 3, after V lost 3 bases and J lost 4 bases. The CDR3 consists of 15 residues. In germline, CDR1 is SGHTA, CDR2 FQGNSA. The CDR3 DNA reads as TGTGCCAGCAGCTTCGTAGCGGGGGGGGCAGATACGCAGTATTTT. This sequence encodes CASSFVAGGADTQYF.

This clonotype was seen a few times. The rearrangement joins TRBV7-9 to TRBJ2-7; 7 bases match TRBD1. Germline values: CDR1 SEHNR, CDR2 FQNEAQ (reference sequence). The V and J ends lost 1 base and 3 bases, in that order; junction bases with no gene match: 3. The length of the CDR3 is 14 residues. CDR3 DNA: TGTGCCAGCAGCTTAGGGGACAGATTCTACGAGCAGTACTTC. Translating it yields CASSLGDRFYEQYF.

With regard to this clonotype: At one end the junction does not follow the germline gene, possibly because of a read error. This chain joins TRBV11-1 and TRBJ2-7; 10 nucleotides align to TRBD1. Germline CDR1 SGHAT, CDR2 FQDESV (reference sequence). The CDR3 loop spans 15 amino acids. The CDR3 nucleotides read TGTGCCTGCAGCCCGGGGACAGGGGCCAGCTACGAGCAGTACTTC. This gives the protein CACSPGTGASYEQYF.

Comments on this clonotype: One end of the junction fails to match germline, which may point to a read error. The chain is built from TRBV7-3 and TRBJ1-6, with D perhaps matching TRBD1 (5 bases). The CDR3 is 20 amino acids. Germline V CDR1 and CDR2: SGHTA, FQGTGA. The CDR3 here is CASTLRKEGDLTSYNSPLHF. In DNA form, the CDR3 reads TGTGCCAGCACCTTAAGGAAGGAAGGGGACCTTACTTCTTATAATTCACCCCTCCACTTT.

The rearrangement joins TRBV11-3 to TRBJ2-5, with a weak D call TRBD2 (5 bases). V was pared by 5 bases and J by 1 base, with 14 bases between. The CDR3 spans 15 residues. Germline lookup yields CDR1 SGHNT and CDR2 YENEEA. The CDR3 bases are TGTGCCAGCAGCCTAGCCTCGGACGGCCAAGAGACCCAGTACTTC. This encodes CASSLASDGQETQYF.

The chain couples TRBV20-1 to TRBJ2-7, with 10 bases matching TRBD1. Trimming at V came to 1 base and at J to 3 bases, leaving 18 bases not matched to a gene. CDR3 length: 19 amino acids. CDR1 is DFQATT, CDR2 SNEGSKA, per germline (reference sequence). CDR3 protein: CSARALTGEEGQGYYEQYF. The CDR3 DNA is TGCAGTGCTAGAGCGCTCACCGGGGAGGAGGGACAGGGGTACTACGAGCAGTACTTC.

The chain links TRBV15 to TRBJ1-1; no definite D call. CDR3 length: 14 amino acids. The ends were cut back, 3 bases at V and 4 bases at J, with 12 bases in the middle. The germline CDR1 and CDR2 sequences are LNHNV and YYDKDF (reference sequence). Here the CDR3 reads CATSRSGEGTEAFF. In DNA, the CDR3 is TGTGCCACCAGCAGGTCGGGTGAGGGCACTGAAGCTTTCTTT.

This clonotype was picked up a small number of times. V and J are TRBV7-9 and TRBJ1-2; possibly TRBD1 for D (5 bases). CDR3 size: 14 residues. Germline CDR1 reads SEHNR; CDR2 reads FQNEAQ (reference sequence). Trimming cost V 4 bases and J 2 bases, with 11 bases left between them. CDR3 bases: TGTGCCAGCAGCTCCCACCAGGGAAACTATGGCTACACCTTC. Amino acid sequence: CASSSHQGNYGYTF.

This chain uses TRBV20-1 with TRBJ2-7, with a weak D call TRBD2 (5 bases). Germline CDR1 and CDR2: DFQATT and SNEGSKA (reference sequence). V dropped 3 bases and J dropped 6 bases, with 12 bases sitting between them. The CDR3 has 12 amino acids. CDR3 sequence reads: CSASPGRGEQYF. The CDR3 DNA reads TGCAGTGCTAGCCCTGGCCGGGGCGAGCAGTACTTC.

The chain is built from TRBV6-1 and TRBJ1-1; D unresolved. Germline loops: CDR1 MNHNS, CDR2 SASEGT. V was clipped by 1 base and J by 1 base, with 10 bases between them. This CDR3 spans 15 amino acids. The CDR3 loop reads CASSEVVSGNTEAFF. For the CDR3, the DNA is TGTGCCAGCAGTGAAGTAGTGTCGGGGAACACTGAAGCTTTCTTT.

The chain has TRBV5-1 and TRBJ2-3, with 7 bases identical to TRBD1. The CDR3 is 14 amino acids. Per germline, CDR1 SGHRS and CDR2 YFSETQ. J gave up 4 bases and V 2 bases, and 4 bases lay outside the gene matches. The CDR3 reads CASSFGTDPDTQYF. The CDR3 DNA reads TGCGCCAGCAGCTTTGGGACAGATCCAGATACGCAGTATTTT.

Here the CDR3 reads CAINPGSGDEQYF. CDR3 sequence (DNA): TGTGCCATCAACCCGGGCAGTGGCGACGAGCAGTACTTC. The J gene is TRBJ2-7, the V gene TRBV10-3; D remains unclear. This CDR3 is built from 13 residues. Trimming removed 7 bases at V and 5 bases at J, with 15 bases between. Per the germline V gene, CDR1 is ENHRY and CDR2 is SYGVKD.

In its sample, this clonotype was seen a few times. The chain employs TRBV7-2 and TRBJ2-3; TRBD1 matches at 11 bases. Trimming took 3 bases from V and 3 from J; bases not matched to a gene: 5. CDR3 size: 16 residues. Germline assignment: CDR1 SGHTA and CDR2 FQGNSA. The CDR3 sequence is CASSLTGTGGTDTQYF. As DNA, the CDR3 is TGTGCCAGCAGCTTGACCGGGACAGGGGGAACAGATACGCAGTATTTT.

This clonotype has just a few counts. The rearrangement joins TRBV9 to TRBJ2-7, with D perhaps TRBD1 or TRBD2 (5 bases each). Germline values: CDR1 SGDLS, CDR2 YYNGEE. V was pared by 7 bases and J by 5 bases, with 13 bases between. The CDR3 covers 12 residues. CDR3 coding DNA: TGTGCCAGCGGGGGTTTTACTAACGAGCAGTACTTC. Its translation: CASGGFTNEQYF.

For this clonotype: The conserved phenylalanine or tryptophan normally closing the CDR3 is absent here, so this likely arose from a read error. The rearrangement joins TRBV20-1 to TRBJ2-1; weak D call: TRBD1 (6 bases). In germline, CDR1 is DFQATT, CDR2 SNEGSKA (reference sequence). V was trimmed by 2 bases and J by 6 bases, leaving 14 bases between them. CDR3 size: 14 residues. CDR3 region: CSARIWDTLNEQFL. The CDR3 DNA reads as TGCAGTGCTAGAATCTGGGACACGCTCAATGAGCAGTTCTTA.

This clonotype occurred a few times. The V gene is TRBV29-1, the J gene TRBJ2-3; the D is unclear. Germline-derived CDR1 and CDR2 are SQVTM and ANQGSEA. V lost 4 bases to trimming and J lost 2 bases, with 10 bases between them. The CDR3 runs 13 residues. The CDR3 reads CSVVGRITDTQYF. The CDR3 DNA reads as TGCAGCGTTGTAGGACGTATCACAGATACGCAGTATTTT.